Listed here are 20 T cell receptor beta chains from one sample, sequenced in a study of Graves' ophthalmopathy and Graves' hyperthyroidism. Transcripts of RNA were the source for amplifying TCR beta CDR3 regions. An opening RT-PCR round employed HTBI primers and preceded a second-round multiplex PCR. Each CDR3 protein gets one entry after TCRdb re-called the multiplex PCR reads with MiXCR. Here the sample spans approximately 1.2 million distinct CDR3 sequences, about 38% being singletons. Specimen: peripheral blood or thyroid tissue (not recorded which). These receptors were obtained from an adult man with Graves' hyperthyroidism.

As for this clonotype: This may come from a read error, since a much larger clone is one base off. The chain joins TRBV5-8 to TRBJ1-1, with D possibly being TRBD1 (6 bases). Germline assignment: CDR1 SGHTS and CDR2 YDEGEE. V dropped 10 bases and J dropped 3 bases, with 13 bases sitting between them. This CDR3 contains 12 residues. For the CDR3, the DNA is TGTGCCGGGGGACACCCGGACACTGAAGCTTTCTTT. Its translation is CAGGHPDTEAFF.

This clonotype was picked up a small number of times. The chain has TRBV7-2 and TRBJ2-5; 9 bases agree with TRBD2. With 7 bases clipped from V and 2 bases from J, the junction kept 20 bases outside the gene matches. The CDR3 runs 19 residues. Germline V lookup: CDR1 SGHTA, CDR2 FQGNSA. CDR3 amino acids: CASTTPGLAGIRGQETQYF. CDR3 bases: TGTGCCAGCACCACACCCGGCCTAGCGGGAATACGGGGGCAAGAGACCCAGTACTTC. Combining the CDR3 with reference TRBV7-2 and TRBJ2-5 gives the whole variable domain GAGVSQSPSNKVTEKGKDVELRCDPISGHTALYWYRQSLGQGLEFLIYFQGNSAPDKSGLPSDRFSAERTGGSVSTLTIQRTQQEDSAVYLCASTTPGLAGIRGQETQYFGPGTRLLVL.

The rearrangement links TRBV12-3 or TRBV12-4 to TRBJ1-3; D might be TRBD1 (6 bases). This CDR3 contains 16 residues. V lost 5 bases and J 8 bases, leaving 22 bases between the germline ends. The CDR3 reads CASSLVRDRGRYTIYF. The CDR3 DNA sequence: TGTGCCAGCAGTCTCGTCCGGGACCGGGGGCGTTACACCATATATTTT.

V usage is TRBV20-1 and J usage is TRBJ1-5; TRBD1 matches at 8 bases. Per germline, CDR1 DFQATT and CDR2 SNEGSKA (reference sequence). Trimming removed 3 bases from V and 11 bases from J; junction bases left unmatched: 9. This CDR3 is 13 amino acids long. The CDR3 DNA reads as TGCAGTGCTAGGAGGGGACAGGCCGCTGCCCAGCATTTT. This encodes CSARRGQAAAQHF.

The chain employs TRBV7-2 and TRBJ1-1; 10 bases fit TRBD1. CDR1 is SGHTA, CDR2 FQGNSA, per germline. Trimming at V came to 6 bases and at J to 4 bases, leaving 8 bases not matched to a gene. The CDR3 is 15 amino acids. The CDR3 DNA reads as TGTGCCAGCAGACCCCCGGGACAGGGGCCCACTGAAGCTTTCTTT. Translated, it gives CASRPPGQGPTEAFF.

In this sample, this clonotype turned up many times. CDR3 in DNA: TGCAGCGCTCGACCCGGGACAGGGGGCGAAGAGACCCAGTACTTC. Encoded protein: CSARPGTGGEETQYF. This chain joins TRBV29-1 and TRBJ2-5; 12 nucleotides match TRBD1. V trimming: 7 bases; J trimming: 3 bases; junction bases outside the gene matches: 9. Looked up from germline, CDR1 is SQVTM and CDR2 is ANQGSEA. This CDR3 region has 15 residues.

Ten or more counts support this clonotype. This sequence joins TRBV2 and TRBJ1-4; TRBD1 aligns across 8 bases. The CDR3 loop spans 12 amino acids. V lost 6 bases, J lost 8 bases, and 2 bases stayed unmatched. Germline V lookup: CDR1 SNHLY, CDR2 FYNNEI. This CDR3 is CASRGTGEKLFF. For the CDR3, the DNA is TGTGCCAGCAGGGGGACAGGCGAAAAACTGTTTTTT.

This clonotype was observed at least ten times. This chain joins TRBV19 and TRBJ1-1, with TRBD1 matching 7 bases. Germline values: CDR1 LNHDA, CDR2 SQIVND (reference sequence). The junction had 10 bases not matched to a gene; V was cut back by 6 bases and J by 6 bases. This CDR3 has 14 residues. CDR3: CASSLTQGFAEAFF. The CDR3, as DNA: TGTGCCAGTAGCTTGACACAGGGGTTCGCTGAAGCTTTCTTT.

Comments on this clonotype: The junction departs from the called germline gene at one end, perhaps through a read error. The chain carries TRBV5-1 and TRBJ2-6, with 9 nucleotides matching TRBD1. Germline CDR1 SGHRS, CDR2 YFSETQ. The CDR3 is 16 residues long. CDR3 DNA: TGCGCCAGCAGCTTGGACGGACAGGGGATGTGGGGCACTGAAGCTTTC. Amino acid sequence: CASSLDGQGMWGTEAF.

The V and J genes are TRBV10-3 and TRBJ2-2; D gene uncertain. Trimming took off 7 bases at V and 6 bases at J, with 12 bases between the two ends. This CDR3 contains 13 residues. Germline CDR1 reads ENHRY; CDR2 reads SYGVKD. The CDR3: CAITAHVAGELFF. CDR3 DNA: TGTGCCATCACCGCCCATGTAGCCGGGGAGCTGTTTTTT.

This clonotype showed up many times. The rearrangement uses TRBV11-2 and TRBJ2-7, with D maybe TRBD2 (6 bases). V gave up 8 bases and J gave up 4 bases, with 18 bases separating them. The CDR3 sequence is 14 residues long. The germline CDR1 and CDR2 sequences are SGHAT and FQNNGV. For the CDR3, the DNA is TGTGCCAGCGGGCGGGCAGCGGGCCTGTACGAGCAGTACTTC. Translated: CASGRAAGLYEQYF.

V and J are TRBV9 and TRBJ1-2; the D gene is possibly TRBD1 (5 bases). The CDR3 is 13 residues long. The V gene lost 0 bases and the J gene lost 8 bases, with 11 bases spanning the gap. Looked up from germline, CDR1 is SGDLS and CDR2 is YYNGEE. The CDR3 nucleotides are TGTGCCAGCAGCGTAGATGGGGGTGAAGGCTACACCTTC. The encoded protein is CASSVDGGEGYTF. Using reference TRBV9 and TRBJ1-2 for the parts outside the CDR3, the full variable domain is DSGVTQTPKHLITATGQRVTLRCSPRSGDLSVYWYQQSLDQGLQFLIQYYNGEERAKGNILERFSAQQFPDLHSELNLSSLELGDSALYFCASSVDGGEGYTFGSGTRLTVV.

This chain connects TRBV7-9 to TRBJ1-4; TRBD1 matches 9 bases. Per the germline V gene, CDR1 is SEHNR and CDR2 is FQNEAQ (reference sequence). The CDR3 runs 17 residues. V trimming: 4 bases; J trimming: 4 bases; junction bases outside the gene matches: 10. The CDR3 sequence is CASSSPPGTGFNEKLFF. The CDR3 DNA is TGTGCCAGCAGCTCCCCCCCCGGGACAGGGTTTAATGAAAAACTGTTTTTT.

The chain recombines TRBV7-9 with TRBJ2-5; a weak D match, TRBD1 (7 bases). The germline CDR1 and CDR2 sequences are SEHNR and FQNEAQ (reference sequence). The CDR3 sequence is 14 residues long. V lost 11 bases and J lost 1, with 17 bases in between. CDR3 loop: CAGWGGTVQETQYF. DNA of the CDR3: TGTGCCGGCTGGGGCGGGACAGTCCAAGAGACCCAGTACTTC.

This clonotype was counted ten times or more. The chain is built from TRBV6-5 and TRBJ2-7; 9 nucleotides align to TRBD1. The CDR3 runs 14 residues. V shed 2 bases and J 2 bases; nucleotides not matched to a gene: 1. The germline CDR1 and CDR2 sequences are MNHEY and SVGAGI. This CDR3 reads CASSYGTGTYEQYF. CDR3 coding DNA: TGTGCCAGCAGTTACGGGACAGGGACCTACGAGCAGTACTTC.

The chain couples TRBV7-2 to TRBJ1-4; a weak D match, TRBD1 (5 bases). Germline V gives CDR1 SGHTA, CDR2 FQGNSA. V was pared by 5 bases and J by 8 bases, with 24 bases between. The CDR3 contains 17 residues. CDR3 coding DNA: TGTGCCAGCAGCCCAGGGACCGGGGGGTTAAGCGGCGAAAAACTGTTTTTT. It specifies CASSPGTGGLSGEKLFF.

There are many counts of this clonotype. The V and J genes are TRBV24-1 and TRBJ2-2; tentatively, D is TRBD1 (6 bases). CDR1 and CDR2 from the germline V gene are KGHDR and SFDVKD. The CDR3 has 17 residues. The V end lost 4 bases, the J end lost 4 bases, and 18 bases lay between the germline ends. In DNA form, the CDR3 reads TGTGCCACCAGTGACAGAGTTGGGACACCGAGCACCGGGGAGCTGTTTTTT. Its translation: CATSDRVGTPSTGELFF.

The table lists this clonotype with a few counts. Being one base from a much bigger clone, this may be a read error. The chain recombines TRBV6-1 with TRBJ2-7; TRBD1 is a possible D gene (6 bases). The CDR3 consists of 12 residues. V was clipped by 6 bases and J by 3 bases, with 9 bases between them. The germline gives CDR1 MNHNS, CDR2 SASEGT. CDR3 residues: CASRNRVYEQYF. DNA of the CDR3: TGTGCCAGCAGGAACAGGGTCTACGAGCAGTACTTC.

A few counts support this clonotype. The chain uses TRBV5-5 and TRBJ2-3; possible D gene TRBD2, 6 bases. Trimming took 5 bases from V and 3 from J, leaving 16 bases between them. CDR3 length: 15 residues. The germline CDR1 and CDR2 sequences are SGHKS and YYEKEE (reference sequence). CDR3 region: CASSYRRVRTDTQYF. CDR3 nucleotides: TGTGCCAGCAGTTATAGGAGGGTTAGGACAGATACGCAGTATTTT.

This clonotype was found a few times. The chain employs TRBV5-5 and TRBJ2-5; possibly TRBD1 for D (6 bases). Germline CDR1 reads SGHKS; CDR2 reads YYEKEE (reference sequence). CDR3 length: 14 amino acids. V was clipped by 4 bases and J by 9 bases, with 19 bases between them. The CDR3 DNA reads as TGTGCCAGCAGCGCGGACAGTCCTTATCAGCCCCAGTACTTC. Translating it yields CASSADSPYQPQYF.